This TCR beta chain originates from a study of vaccination effects on CD4 cells after COVID-19. Findings and caveats of the study: Convalescent patients were scarce, and early post-infection timepoints were absent. Healthy vaccinees showed cross-reactivity with common cold coronaviruses in only 1 of 255 vaccine-induced clones.

Assay used: immunoSEQ multiplex PCR; TCRdb lists only in-frame clones, some missing. This sample has more than 13,000 clones, with about 74% found just once. ViraFEST expansion of antigen-specific CD4+ T cells with viral peptide pools preceded sequencing. The culture ran for around nine days before CD4+ T cells were isolated. Participants were given two doses of BNT162b2 or mRNA-1273 vaccine. Negative nucleocapsid antibody tests before and after vaccination confirmed no previous SARS-CoV-2 infection. Every well got around 2 million PBMC, which were grown with roughly 9.5 IU/ml IL-2 and about 9.2 ug/ml peptides. This clone was detected a few times. Its cognate antigen is unknown. Trimming took off 5 bases at V and 9 bases at J, with 13 bases between the two ends. This CDR3 is 11 amino acids long. Germline V CDR1 and CDR2: GTSNPN, SVGIG (reference sequence).

The source of this sequence is a human donor who received a COVID-19 vaccine. The chain carries TRBV30 and TRBJ2-5; TRBD2 is a possible D gene (5 bases). Sequenced here: CD4+ T cells from PBMCs cultured with HCoV-NL63 spike peptides, sampled after COVID-19 vaccination. DNA of the CDR3: TGTGCCTGGGCAGAAGGGCGGGCCCAGTACTTC. Translation gives CAWAEGRAQYF.